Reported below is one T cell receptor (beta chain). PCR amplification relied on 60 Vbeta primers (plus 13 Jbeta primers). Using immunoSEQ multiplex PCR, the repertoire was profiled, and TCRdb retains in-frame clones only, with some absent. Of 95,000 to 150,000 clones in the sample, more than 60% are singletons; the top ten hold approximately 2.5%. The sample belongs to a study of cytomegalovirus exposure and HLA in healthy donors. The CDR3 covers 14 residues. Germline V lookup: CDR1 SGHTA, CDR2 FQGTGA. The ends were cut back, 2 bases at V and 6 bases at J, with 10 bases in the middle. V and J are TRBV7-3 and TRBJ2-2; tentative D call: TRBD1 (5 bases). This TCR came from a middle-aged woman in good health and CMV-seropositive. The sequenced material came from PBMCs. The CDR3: CASSLGAGPGELFF. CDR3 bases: TGTGCCAGCAGCTTAGGGGCAGGGCCCGGGGAGCTGTTTTTT.